The 2 T cell receptor beta chains presented below share a single source sample, sequenced in a study of blood T cell repertoires in COVID-19. The repertoire was sequenced with immunoSEQ multiplex PCR; TCRdb's copy has only in-frame clones and lacks some. The sample lists 100,000 to 150,000 clones, about 81% seen once, with roughly 15% in the top ten. Sequences were obtained from peripheral blood. The receptors were gathered from a woman of 80 years or more with acute or convalescent COVID-19.

The V and J genes are TRBV5-1 and TRBJ1-1; 8 nucleotides match TRBD1. Germline CDR1 reads SGHRS; CDR2 reads YFSETQ. Trimming cost V 0 bases and J 7 bases; bases outside gene matches: 5. The CDR3 spans 14 residues. CDR3 loop: CASSLGTGMNEAFF. The CDR3 coding sequence is TGCGCCAGCAGCTTGGGGACAGGGATGAATGAAGCTTTCTTT.

CDR3 in DNA: TGTGCCAGCTCACCCCAAGAGACAGGGATAAGAAGCGGCTACACCTTC. Protein sequence: CASSPQETGIRSGYTF. The chain is built from TRBV18 and TRBJ1-2; 7 bases agree with TRBD1. Germline CDR1 is KGHSH and CDR2 is LQKENI. CDR3 size: 16 residues. V was pared by 3 bases and J by 8 bases, with 15 bases of the junction left unmatched.